The T cell receptor (beta chain) under discussion was sequenced for a study of OX40 agonist ivuxolimab in advanced cancers. Sequenced by immunoSEQ multiplex PCR; TCRdb stores in-frame clones only, minus some. In the table there are about 100,000 clones, about 90% of which are singletons. The germline gives CDR1 SGHRS, CDR2 YFSETQ. This CDR3 spans 13 amino acids. With V trimmed by 7 bases and J by 4 bases, 5 bases remained unmatched. The sequencing here drew on CD4+ or CD8+ T cells sorted from blood, taken in a trial of the OX40 agonist ivuxolimab. The clonotype originates from an adult with an advanced solid tumor such as melanoma, head and neck, liver or kidney cancer. The gene calls are TRBV5-1 and TRBJ2-3, with 8 bases that match TRBD2. The CDR3 region is CASRLAFPDTQYF. The DNA of the CDR3 is TGCGCCAGCCGACTAGCGTTCCCAGATACGCAGTATTTT.